One sample yielded the 30 T cell receptor beta chains listed below, sequenced in a study of T cells in Graves' hyperthyroidism and ophthalmopathy. The source material, RNA transcripts, was used to amplify TCR beta CDR3 regions. The HTBI set primed first-round TCR CDR3 RT-PCR. TCRdb re-called the multiplex PCR reads through MiXCR, storing one row per CDR3 protein. Counted here are about 560,000 distinct CDR3 sequences, around 17% occurring once; the ten biggest clones make up 15% to 20%. Sequencing input: blood. The receptors were gathered from a young woman with Graves' hyperthyroidism.

This clonotype was counted at least ten times. The V call is TRBV24-1, the J call TRBJ2-1, with TRBD2 identical over 12 bases. Trimming at V came to 6 bases and at J to 6 bases, leaving 5 bases not matched to a gene. CDR3 length: 15 amino acids. Per the germline V gene, CDR1 is KGHDR and CDR2 is SFDVKD. The CDR3 DNA reads TGTGCCACCAGTTCTCTAGCGGGGGGGGCCAATGAGCAGTTCTTC. Translated: CATSSLAGGANEQFF.

This clonotype appeared a few times. The chain carries TRBV15 and TRBJ2-7, with a possible D match to TRBD2 (5 bases). Trimming removed 0 bases at V and 6 bases at J, with 15 bases between. The CDR3 length is 15 residues. Per germline, CDR1 LNHNV and CDR2 YYDKDF (reference sequence). CDR3 residues: CATSRDGRSGPEQYF. Written as DNA, the CDR3 is TGTGCCACCAGCAGAGATGGGAGATCCGGGCCCGAGCAGTACTTC.

The chain has TRBV20-1 and TRBJ2-7; D may be TRBD1 (5 bases). Germline CDR1 and CDR2: DFQATT and SNEGSKA (reference sequence). Trimming removed 6 bases from V and 4 bases from J, with 13 bases in between. CDR3 length: 12 residues. CDR3 sequence: CSAQNDRYEQYF. The CDR3 DNA reads as TGCAGTGCCCAGAACGACAGATACGAGCAGTACTTC.

The J gene is TRBJ1-5, the V gene TRBV6-2 or TRBV6-3; D not resolved. The CDR3 is 13 amino acids. Germline V gene data show CDR1 as MNHEY and CDR2 as SVGEGT. Deletions cut 4 bases from V and 6 bases from J, with 10 bases between. CDR3 residues: CASSSHGFQPQHF. CDR3 DNA sequence: TGTGCCAGCAGTTCCCACGGGTTTCAGCCCCAGCATTTT.

This clonotype was seen at least ten times. V gene TRBV20-1 combines with J gene TRBJ1-5; no reliable D call. V lost 3 bases and J lost 0, with 9 bases in between. CDR3 length: 14 residues. Germline V gene sequence: CDR1 DFQATT, CDR2 SNEGSKA (reference sequence). CDR3 region: CSASVGYSNQPQHF. Here the CDR3 DNA reads TGCAGTGCTAGTGTTGGATATAGCAATCAGCCCCAGCATTTT.

This clonotype has only one observation. The V call is TRBV6-4, the J call TRBJ1-2; 9 bases line up with TRBD1. CDR1 is MRHNA, CDR2 SNTAGT, per germline. The CDR3 length is 16 residues. V trimming: 2 bases; J trimming: 6 bases; junction bases outside the gene matches: 10. The CDR3 here is CASSDNHRDRADGYTF. CDR3 DNA sequence: TGTGCCAGCAGTGACAACCACCGGGACAGGGCTGATGGCTACACCTTC.

The chain joins TRBV6-1 to TRBJ1-2; TRBD1 matches 7 bases. The V gene's germline CDR1 is MNHNS and CDR2 SASEGT. CDR3 length equals 14 residues. V was clipped by 7 bases and J by 3 bases; unmatched bases: 8. In nucleotides, the CDR3 is TGTGCCAGCACATCCCCGACAGGGTACTATGGCTACACCTTC. Translated: CASTSPTGYYGYTF.

The sample holds many counts of this clonotype. The gene calls are TRBV18 and TRBJ1-1; D uncertain. CDR1 and CDR2 (germline): KGHSH, LQKENI. Trimming removed 2 bases at V and 7 bases at J, with 8 bases between. This CDR3 has 12 residues. The chain's CDR3 is CASSPEGVEAFF. In DNA, the CDR3 is TGTGCCAGCTCACCAGAGGGAGTTGAAGCTTTCTTT.

The chain joins TRBV6-1 to TRBJ2-5, with D possibly being TRBD1 (6 bases). The CDR3 spans 13 residues. The germline CDR1 and CDR2 sequences are MNHNS and SASEGT. Trimming took off 7 bases at V and 1 base at J, with 10 bases between the two ends. CDR3 region: CASKGTPQETQYF. CDR3 nucleotides: TGTGCCAGCAAGGGGACACCCCAAGAGACCCAGTACTTC.

This clonotype was picked up a small number of times. The chain employs TRBV7-9 and TRBJ2-3, with 7 bases that match TRBD2. Trimming took 5 bases from V and 5 from J; bases not matched to a gene: 16. This CDR3 has 17 residues. Germline V gives CDR1 SEHNR, CDR2 FQNEAQ (reference sequence). CDR3 loop: CASSRRSGAGREDTQYF. CDR3 bases: TGTGCCAGCAGCCGACGAAGCGGAGCGGGGCGGGAAGATACGCAGTATTTT.

This clonotype was seen at least ten times. The genes are TRBV11-3 and TRBJ2-3; 7 nucleotides match TRBD1. Trimming removed 4 bases from V and 8 bases from J; junction bases left unmatched: 3. Germline V CDR1 and CDR2: SGHNT, YENEEA. The CDR3 totals 12 residues. The CDR3, as DNA: TGTGCCAGCAGCTCCACAGGGGTTACGCAGTATTTT. It translates to CASSSTGVTQYF.

This clonotype was seen repeatedly, ten times or more. The chain combines TRBV5-6 with TRBJ1-6; 12 positions agree with TRBD1. The germline V gene has CDR1 SGHDT and CDR2 YYEEEE. The CDR3 runs 14 residues. Trimming took 6 bases from V and 9 from J; bases not matched to a gene: 4. CDR3 in DNA: TGTGCCAGCAACTGGGACAGGGGGCTTTCACCCCTCCACTTT. Its translation: CASNWDRGLSPLHF.

This clonotype was observed many times. The chain employs TRBV27 and TRBJ2-3; 7 bases line up with TRBD1. CDR1 MNHEY and CDR2 SMNVEV come from the germline V gene (reference sequence). After removal of 4 bases from V and 6 bases from J, the junction contained 4 bases not matched to a gene. The CDR3 runs 13 residues. As DNA, the CDR3 is TGTGCCAGCAGTTGGGTACAGGGGGATACGCAGTATTTT. Amino acid sequence: CASSWVQGDTQYF.

This sequence joins TRBV24-1 and TRBJ1-4; D unresolved. With 3 bases removed from V and 7 bases from J, the gap between germline ends came to 17 bases. CDR1 is KGHDR and CDR2 is SFDVKD in the germline V gene. The CDR3 is made up of 16 amino acids. Written as DNA, the CDR3 is TGTGCCACCAGTGATGTTACACAATCGGCCGGTGAAAAACTGTTTTTT. This translates into CATSDVTQSAGEKLFF.

In DNA, the CDR3 is TGTGCCAGCAGCTCTCGTAGTATCGGACAGGGTGAATCTGGGGCCAACGTCCTGACTTTC. Translation: CASSSRSIGQGESGANVLTF. The chain combines TRBV11-3 with TRBJ2-6; TRBD1 aligns across 8 bases. CDR3 length equals 20 residues. Germline lookup yields CDR1 SGHNT and CDR2 YENEEA. J gave up 1 base and V 4 bases, and 15 bases lay outside the gene matches. The full variable domain, its missing parts supplied by reference TRBV11-3 and TRBJ2-6, is EAGVVQSPRYKIIEKKQPVAFWCNPISGHNTLYWYLQNLGQGPELLIRYENEEAVDDSQLPKDRFSAERLKGVDSTLKIQPAELGDSAVYLCASSSRSIGQGESGANVLTFGAGSRLTVL.

This clonotype was counted many times. The chain couples TRBV15 to TRBJ1-1, with a tentative D call TRBD1 (5 bases). This CDR3 contains 13 residues. The germline CDR1 and CDR2 sequences are LNHNV and YYDKDF (reference sequence). V gave up 1 base and J gave up 10 bases, with 13 bases separating them. CDR3 region: CATSRVADIGAFF. DNA of the CDR3: TGTGCCACCAGCAGAGTAGCGGACATTGGAGCTTTCTTT.

This clonotype has only a few counts. CDR3: CASSRDQGAYGYTF. As DNA, the CDR3 is TGTGCCAGCAGCCGGGACCAGGGGGCCTATGGCTACACCTTC. This rearrangement joins TRBV5-4 to TRBJ1-2; 8 nucleotides align to TRBD1. Trimming removed 4 bases from V and 4 bases from J; junction bases left unmatched: 6. Per the germline V gene, CDR1 is SGHNT and CDR2 is YYREEE (reference sequence). The CDR3 consists of 14 residues.

This clonotype was seen many times. The chain recombines TRBV6-1 with TRBJ2-7; D may be TRBD1 or TRBD2 (6 bases each). V was clipped by 5 bases and J by 2 bases, with 13 bases between them. There are 14 residues in the CDR3. In germline, CDR1 is MNHNS, CDR2 SASEGT. CDR3 residues: CASSRGTNTYEQYF. The CDR3 DNA follows: TGTGCCAGCAGTCGCGGGACAAATACCTACGAGCAGTACTTC.

J is TRBJ2-7 and V is TRBV10-1; D might be TRBD2 (6 bases). CDR3 length: 17 amino acids. Germline V gene data show CDR1 as WNHNN and CDR2 as SYGVQD (reference sequence). V gave up 7 bases and J gave up 2 bases, with 24 bases separating them. CDR3 protein: CASNEGPGRLGAYEQYF. CDR3 sequence (DNA): TGCGCCAGCAATGAAGGGCCCGGGAGACTCGGCGCCTACGAGCAGTACTTC.

Only a few counts were recorded for this clonotype. The chain joins TRBV5-6 to TRBJ2-3; D is undetermined. V shed 2 bases and J shed 5 bases, with 3 bases lying between them. Germline CDR1 and CDR2: SGHDT and YYEEEE. This CDR3 region has 11 residues. The CDR3 protein is CASSFQDTQYF. DNA for the CDR3: TGTGCCAGCAGCTTTCAAGATACGCAGTATTTT.

The genes are TRBV20-1 and TRBJ2-2, with 9 bases identical to TRBD1. J was trimmed by 7 bases and V by 3 bases; bases with no gene match: 6. Germline V CDR1 and CDR2: DFQATT, SNEGSKA (reference sequence). This CDR3 spans 14 amino acids. In nucleotides, the CDR3 is TGCAGTGCTAGGTCCGGGACAGGGCACGGGGAGCTGTTTTTT. This gives the protein CSARSGTGHGELFF.

This clonotype was recorded at least ten times. V and J are TRBV12-3 or TRBV12-4 and TRBJ2-7; 11 bases line up with TRBD2. V lost 3 bases to trimming and J lost 4 bases; unmatched junction nucleotides: 2. The CDR3 runs 14 residues. The CDR3 loop is CASSFGTSGYEQYF. For the CDR3, the DNA is TGTGCCAGCAGTTTCGGGACTAGCGGATACGAGCAGTACTTC.

This clonotype was seen ten or more times. The rearrangement joins TRBV20-1 to TRBJ1-6, with TRBD1 matching over 8 bases. The CDR3 extends over 13 amino acids. V shed 4 bases, J shed 7 bases, and the junction held 3 bases outside the gene matches. Germline values: CDR1 DFQATT, CDR2 SNEGSKA (reference sequence). CDR3 DNA: TGCAGTGCTACCAGACAGGGGAATTCACCCCTCCACTTT. Encoded protein: CSATRQGNSPLHF.

This clonotype was detected a few times. The rearrangement links TRBV7-3 to TRBJ1-1; 12 nucleotides match TRBD1. J lost 6 bases, V lost 8 bases, and 4 bases had no gene match. The CDR3 has 13 residues. In germline, CDR1 is SGHTA, CDR2 FQGTGA. This CDR3 is CASGTGGSAEAFF. DNA of the CDR3: TGTGCCAGCGGGACAGGGGGCTCGGCTGAAGCTTTCTTT.

The V and J genes are TRBV7-2 and TRBJ2-4, with TRBD1 matching over 9 bases. The germline V gene encodes CDR1 SGHTA and CDR2 FQGNSA. This CDR3 region has 16 residues. The ends lost 5 bases at V and 5 bases at J; junction bases unmatched: 10. The chain's CDR3 is CASSLWTGVVQNIQYF. The CDR3 nucleotides are TGTGCCAGCAGCCTGTGGACAGGGGTAGTCCAAAACATTCAGTACTTC.

This clonotype has ten or more counts. The chain is built from TRBV12-3 or TRBV12-4 and TRBJ2-2; no definite D call. The length of the CDR3 is 12 residues. V shed 5 bases and J shed 3 bases, with 4 bases lying between them. The CDR3 DNA is TGTGCCAGCAGTCCGTACACCGGGGAGCTGTTTTTT. It specifies CASSPYTGELFF.

This chain connects TRBV6-1 to TRBJ2-5; unclear D gene. V lost 3 bases, J lost 0 bases, and 8 bases lay in between. Germline CDR1 and CDR2: MNHNS and SASEGT. The CDR3 is made up of 14 amino acids. CDR3 coding DNA: TGTGCCAGCAGTGACAGGTCGTACCAAGAGACCCAGTACTTC. This sequence encodes CASSDRSYQETQYF.

This sequence joins TRBV3-1 and TRBJ1-2; D may be TRBD1 (5 bases). Germline loops: CDR1 LGHDT, CDR2 YNNKEL (reference sequence). V was clipped by 1 base and J by 3 bases, with 9 bases between them. CDR3 size: 14 residues. This CDR3 is CASSQGDGYYGYTF. The CDR3 coding sequence is TGTGCCAGCAGCCAAGGGGACGGTTACTATGGCTACACCTTC. Full variable domain (outside the CDR3, taken from reference TRBV3-1 and TRBJ1-2): DTAVSQTPKYLVTQMGNDKSIKCEQNLGHDTMYWYKQDSKKFLKIMFSYNNKELIINETVPNRFSPKSPDKAHLNLHINSLELGDSAVYFCASSQGDGYYGYTFGSGTRLTVV.

This clonotype came up many times. The V and J genes are TRBV20-1 and TRBJ2-7; D is unclear. Germline V gives CDR1 DFQATT, CDR2 SNEGSKA (reference sequence). The CDR3 runs 10 residues. The V gene lost 3 bases and the J gene lost 5 bases, with 5 bases spanning the gap. CDR3 nucleotides: TGCAGTGCTAGGTTGGACGAGCAGTACTTC. It is translated as CSARLDEQYF.

The chain recombines TRBV2 with TRBJ1-2; possibly TRBD1 for D (5 bases). The CDR3 length is 14 residues. The V and J ends lost 9 bases and 0 bases respectively, with 14 bases between them. The germline V gene has CDR1 SNHLY and CDR2 FYNNEI. The CDR3 DNA sequence: TGTGCCAGAGCCGGGGCTGTAGCTAACTATGGCTACACCTTC. It yields the protein CARAGAVANYGYTF.